This entry lists 10 T cell receptor beta chains sequenced from one sample in a study of T cell responses to AZD1222 COVID-19 vaccine. Here immunoSEQ multiplex PCR was the method, and the copy in TCRdb shows in-frame clones only, minus some. The table has about 130,000 clones, over 75% seen once. Source: peripheral blood, taken on day 0 of MenACWY control vaccination. These receptors originate from an adult in good health.

The DNA of the CDR3 is TGTGCCAGTAGTATATTATGGGGGACTAGCACAGATACGCAGTATTTT. This encodes CASSILWGTSTDTQYF. This chain joins TRBV19 and TRBJ2-3; D may be TRBD2 (6 bases). In germline, CDR1 is LNHDA, CDR2 SQIVND (reference sequence). CDR3 length equals 16 residues. V was cut by 2 bases and J by 0 bases, with 12 bases left in between. Drawing the rest from reference TRBV19 and TRBJ2-3, the complete variable domain is DGGITQSPKYLFRKEGQNVTLSCEQNLNHDAMYWYRQDPGQGLRLIYYSQIVNDFQKGDIAEGYSVSREKKESFPLTVTSAQKNPTAFYLCASSILWGTSTDTQYFGPGTRLTVL.

The genes are TRBV30 and TRBJ2-1; a possible D gene is TRBD2 (6 bases). The V end lost 5 bases, the J end lost 1 base, and 15 bases lay between the germline ends. CDR1 is GTSNPN, CDR2 SVGIG, per germline (reference sequence). This CDR3 has 15 residues. Here the CDR3 DNA reads TGTGCCTGGGGAGCCGGGACTCGTTCCTACAATGAGCAGTTCTTC. As protein: CAWGAGTRSYNEQFF.

The chain carries TRBV27 and TRBJ2-7; 11 positions match TRBD2. CDR1 and CDR2 from the germline V gene are MNHEY and SMNVEV (reference sequence). V trimming: 4 bases; J trimming: 4 bases; junction bases outside the gene matches: 9. The CDR3 is 16 amino acids. Written as DNA, the CDR3 is TGTGCCAGCAGTTCAATTTCGGGACTAGCGGCTTACGAGCAGTACTTC. Its protein product is CASSSISGLAAYEQYF.

This clone came up once. This rearrangement joins TRBV15 to TRBJ2-3; D is ambiguous. The CDR3 consists of 13 residues. Germline lookup yields CDR1 LNHNV and CDR2 YYDKDF (reference sequence). V was trimmed by 4 bases and J by 0 bases, leaving 5 bases between them. The CDR3 loop reads CATSTRSTDTQYF. The CDR3 bases are TGTGCCACCAGCACGCGCAGCACAGATACGCAGTATTTT.

This clone was observed a handful of times. The chain carries TRBV2 and TRBJ1-2; 7 positions agree with TRBD1. CDR1 is SNHLY and CDR2 is FYNNEI in the germline V gene. The CDR3 spans 16 residues. J gave up 8 bases and V 3 bases, and 15 bases lay outside the gene matches. The CDR3 bases are TGTGCCAGCAGTGACTGGTCTTTTAGGGGGCTGGTAGGCTACACCTTC. This translates into CASSDWSFRGLVGYTF.

The V gene is TRBV6-1, the J gene TRBJ2-7, with D perhaps given as TRBD1 or TRBD2 (5 bases each). The CDR3 is made up of 14 amino acids. The V gene's germline CDR1 is MNHNS and CDR2 SASEGT. The V end lost 0 bases, the J end lost 4 bases, and 10 bases lay between the germline ends. CDR3 nucleotide sequence: TGTGCCAGCAGTGAAGCGGGGACGGATTACGAGCAGTACTTC. Protein sequence: CASSEAGTDYEQYF.

The J gene is TRBJ2-7, the V gene TRBV15; no definite D call. The CDR3 length is 13 residues. V shed 0 bases and J shed 3 bases, with 6 bases lying between them. CDR1 is LNHNV and CDR2 is YYDKDF in the germline V gene (reference sequence). In DNA, the CDR3 is TGTGCCACCAGCAGAGATGGCCTCTACGAGCAGTACTTC. Protein: CATSRDGLYEQYF.

The chain links TRBV5-1 to TRBJ2-7; 11 bases are shared with TRBD2. The CDR3 runs to 14 residues. Trimming cost V 5 bases and J 3 bases; bases outside gene matches: 4. Germline V lookup: CDR1 SGHRS, CDR2 YFSETQ. CDR3 DNA: TGCGCCAGCAGGGCGGGACTAGCGGTCTACGAGCAGTACTTC. This sequence encodes CASRAGLAVYEQYF. The full variable domain, rest sourced from reference TRBV5-1 and TRBJ2-7, is KAGVTQTPRYLIKTRGQQVTLSCSPISGHRSVSWYQQTPGQGLQFLFEYFSETQRNKGNFPGRFSGRQFSNSRSEMNVSTLELGDSALYLCASRAGLAVYEQYFGPGTRLTVT.

V is TRBV28 and J is TRBJ1-5; 12 nucleotides agree with TRBD1. The CDR3 runs 16 residues. Germline V gene sequence: CDR1 MDHEN, CDR2 SYDVKM. V shed 4 bases, J shed 9 bases, and the junction held 10 bases outside the gene matches. This CDR3 reads CASSSTGTGGKRPQHF. In DNA, the CDR3 is TGTGCCAGCAGTTCGACCGGGACAGGGGGCAAGAGGCCCCAGCATTTT. Variable domain in full (rest from reference TRBV28 and TRBJ1-5): DVKVTQSSRYLVKRTGEKVFLECVQDMDHENMFWYRQDPGLGLRLIYFSYDVKMKEKGDIPEGYSVSREKKERFSLILESASTNQTSMYLCASSSTGTGGKRPQHFGDGTRLSIL.

The chain links TRBV6-5 to TRBJ1-2, with 8 positions matching TRBD1. The length of the CDR3 is 16 residues. V was clipped by 0 bases and J by 4 bases; unmatched bases: 7. From germline, CDR1 is MNHEY and CDR2 SVGAGI. CDR3 coding DNA: TGTGCCAGCAGTTACTCTGGCAGGGGGCGCACCTATGGCTACACCTTC. Protein sequence: CASSYSGRGRTYGYTF.